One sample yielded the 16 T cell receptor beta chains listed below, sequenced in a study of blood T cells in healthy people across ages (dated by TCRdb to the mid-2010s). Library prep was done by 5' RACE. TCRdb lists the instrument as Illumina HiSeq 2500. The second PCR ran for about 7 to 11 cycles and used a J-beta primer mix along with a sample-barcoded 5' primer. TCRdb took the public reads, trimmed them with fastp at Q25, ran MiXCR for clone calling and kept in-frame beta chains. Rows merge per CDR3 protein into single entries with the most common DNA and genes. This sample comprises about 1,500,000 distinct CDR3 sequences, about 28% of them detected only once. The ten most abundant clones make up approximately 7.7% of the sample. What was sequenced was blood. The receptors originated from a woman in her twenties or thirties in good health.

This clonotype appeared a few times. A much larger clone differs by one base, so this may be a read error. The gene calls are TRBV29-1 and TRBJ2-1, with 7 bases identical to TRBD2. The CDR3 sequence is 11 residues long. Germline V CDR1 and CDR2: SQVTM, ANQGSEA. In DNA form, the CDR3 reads TGCAGCGTTGGAGCGGGACTTGAGCGGTTCTTC. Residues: CSVGAGLERFF.

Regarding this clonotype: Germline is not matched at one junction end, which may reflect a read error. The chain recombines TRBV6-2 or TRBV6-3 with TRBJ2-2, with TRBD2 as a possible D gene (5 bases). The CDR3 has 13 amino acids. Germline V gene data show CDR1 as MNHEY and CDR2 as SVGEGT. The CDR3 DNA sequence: TGTGCCAGCAGGGCTTTCGAGTCCGGGGAGCGGTTTTTT. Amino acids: CASRAFESGERFF.

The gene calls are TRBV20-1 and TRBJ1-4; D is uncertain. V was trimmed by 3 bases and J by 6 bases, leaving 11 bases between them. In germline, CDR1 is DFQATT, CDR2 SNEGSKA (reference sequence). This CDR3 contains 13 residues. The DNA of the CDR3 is TGCAGTGCTAGGGGTCTCGAGCATGAAAAACTGTTTTTT. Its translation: CSARGLEHEKLFF.

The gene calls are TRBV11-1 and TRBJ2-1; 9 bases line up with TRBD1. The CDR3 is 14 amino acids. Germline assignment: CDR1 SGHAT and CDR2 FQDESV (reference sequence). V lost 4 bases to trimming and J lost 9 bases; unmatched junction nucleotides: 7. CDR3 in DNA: TGTGCCAGCAGCTCGGGACAGGGTAGGGGTGAGCAGTTCTTC. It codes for CASSSGQGRGEQFF.

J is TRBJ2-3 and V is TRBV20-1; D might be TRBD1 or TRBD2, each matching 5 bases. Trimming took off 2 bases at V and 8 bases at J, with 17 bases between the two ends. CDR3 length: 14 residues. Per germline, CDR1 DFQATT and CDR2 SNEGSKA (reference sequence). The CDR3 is CSARLWGGRATQYF. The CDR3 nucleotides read TGCAGTGCTAGACTGTGGGGCGGGCGGGCTACGCAGTATTTT.

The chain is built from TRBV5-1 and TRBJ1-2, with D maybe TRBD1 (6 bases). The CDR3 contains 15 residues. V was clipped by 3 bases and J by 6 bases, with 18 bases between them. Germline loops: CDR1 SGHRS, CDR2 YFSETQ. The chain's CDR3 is CASSSWTGARDGYTF. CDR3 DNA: TGCGCCAGCAGCTCATGGACGGGGGCAAGGGATGGCTACACCTTC.

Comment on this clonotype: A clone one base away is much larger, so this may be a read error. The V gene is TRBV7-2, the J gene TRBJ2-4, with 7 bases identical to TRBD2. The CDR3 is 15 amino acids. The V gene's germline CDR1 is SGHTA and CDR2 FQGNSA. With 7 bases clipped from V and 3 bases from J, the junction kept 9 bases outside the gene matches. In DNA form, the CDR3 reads TGTGCCAGCAACCCCGGGACGGGGGGCAAAAACATTCAGTACTTC. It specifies CASNPGTGGKNIQYF.

DNA of the CDR3: TGCAGTGCTAGAGAGGGTAGCGGAGGTGCAGATACGCAGTATTTT. Translated: CSAREGSGGADTQYF. The chain links TRBV20-1 to TRBJ2-3, with TRBD2 as a possible D gene (6 bases). CDR3 size: 15 residues. Germline CDR1 DFQATT, CDR2 SNEGSKA (reference sequence). V shed 0 bases and J shed 4 bases, with 14 bases lying between them.

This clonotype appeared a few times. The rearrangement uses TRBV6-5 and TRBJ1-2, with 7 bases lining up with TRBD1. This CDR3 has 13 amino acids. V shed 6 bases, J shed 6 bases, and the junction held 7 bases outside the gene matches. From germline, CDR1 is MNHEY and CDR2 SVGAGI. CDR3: CASRRGGCHGYTF. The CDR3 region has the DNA TGTGCCAGCAGGCGAGGGGGCTGTCATGGCTACACCTTC.

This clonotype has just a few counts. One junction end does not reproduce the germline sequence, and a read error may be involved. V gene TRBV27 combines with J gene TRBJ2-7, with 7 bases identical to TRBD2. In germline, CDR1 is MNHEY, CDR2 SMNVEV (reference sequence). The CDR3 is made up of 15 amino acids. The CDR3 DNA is TGTTCCAGCAGCCCGGTCTCGGGGGGTAAATACGAGCAGTACTTC. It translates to CSSSPVSGGKYEQYF.

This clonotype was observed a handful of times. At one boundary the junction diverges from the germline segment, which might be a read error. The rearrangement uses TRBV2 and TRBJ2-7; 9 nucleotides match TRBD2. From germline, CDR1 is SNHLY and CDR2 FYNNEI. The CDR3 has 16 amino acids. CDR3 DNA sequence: TGTGCCAGCAGTGGAGGGCTAGCGGGGTCCTCCCACGAGCAGTACTTC. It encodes CASSGGLAGSSHEQYF.

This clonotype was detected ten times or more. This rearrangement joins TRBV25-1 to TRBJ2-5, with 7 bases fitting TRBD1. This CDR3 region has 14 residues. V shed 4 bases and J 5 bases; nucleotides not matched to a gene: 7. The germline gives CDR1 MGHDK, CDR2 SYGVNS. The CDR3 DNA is TGTGCCAGCAGTGCCAGGGGGAGTGAGGAGACCCAGTACTTC. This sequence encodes CASSARGSEETQYF.

The DNA of the CDR3 is TGTGCCAGCAGCACCCCTTCACCCCTCCACTTT. Its translation: CASSTPSPLHF. The chain couples TRBV28 to TRBJ1-6; D is unclear. V was trimmed by 6 bases and J by 9 bases, leaving 6 bases between them. The CDR3 loop spans 11 amino acids. Germline V gene lookup returns CDR1 MDHEN and CDR2 SYDVKM. Based on the CDR3 plus reference TRBV28 and TRBJ1-6, the full variable domain is DVKVTQSSRYLVKRTGEKVFLECVQDMDHENMFWYRQDPGLGLRLIYFSYDVKMKEKGDIPEGYSVSREKKERFSLILESASTNQTSMYLCASSTPSPLHFGNGTRLTVT.

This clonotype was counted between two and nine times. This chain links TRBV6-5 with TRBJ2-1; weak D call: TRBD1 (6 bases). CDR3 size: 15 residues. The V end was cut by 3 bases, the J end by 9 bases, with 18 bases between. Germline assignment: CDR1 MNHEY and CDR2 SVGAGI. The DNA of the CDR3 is TGTGCCAGCAGTTATTCAACGCAGGGGCGTAGTGAGCAGTTCTTC. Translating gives CASSYSTQGRSEQFF.

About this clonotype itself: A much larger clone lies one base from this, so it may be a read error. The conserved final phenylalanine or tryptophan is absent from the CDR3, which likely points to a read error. The DNA of the CDR3 is TGCGCCAGCAGCTTGATCGGAAACAATGAGCAGTTCGTC. Amino acid sequence: CASSLIGNNEQFV. The rearrangement joins TRBV5-1 to TRBJ2-1, with unresolved D. The CDR3 length is 13 residues. The germline gives CDR1 SGHRS, CDR2 YFSETQ. Trimming stripped 1 base from V and 5 bases from J, with 7 bases between.

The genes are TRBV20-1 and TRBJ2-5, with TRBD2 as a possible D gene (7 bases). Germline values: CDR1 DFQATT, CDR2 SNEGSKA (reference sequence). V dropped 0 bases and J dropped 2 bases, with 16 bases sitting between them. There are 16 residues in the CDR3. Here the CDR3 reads CSARDRGRGPQETQYF. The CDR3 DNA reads TGCAGTGCTAGAGATCGGGGGCGGGGGCCGCAAGAGACCCAGTACTTC.